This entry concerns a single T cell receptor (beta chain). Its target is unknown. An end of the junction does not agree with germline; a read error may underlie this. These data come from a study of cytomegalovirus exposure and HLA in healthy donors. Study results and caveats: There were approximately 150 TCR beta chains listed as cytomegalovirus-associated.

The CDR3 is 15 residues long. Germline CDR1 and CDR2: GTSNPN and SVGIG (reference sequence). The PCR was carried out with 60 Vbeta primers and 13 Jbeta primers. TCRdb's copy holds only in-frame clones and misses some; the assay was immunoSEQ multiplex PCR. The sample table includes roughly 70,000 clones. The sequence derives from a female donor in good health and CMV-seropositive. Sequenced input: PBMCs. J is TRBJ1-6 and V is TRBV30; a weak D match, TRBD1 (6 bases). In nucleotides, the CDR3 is TGTGCCGGGAGTGAGGAAGACAGGTTTAATTCACCCCTCCACTTT. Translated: CAGSEEDRFNSPLHF. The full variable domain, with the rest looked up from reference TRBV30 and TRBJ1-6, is SQTIHQWPATLVQPVGSPLSLECTVEGTSNPNLYWYRQAAGRGLQLLFYSVGIGQISSEVPQNLSASRPQDRQFILSSKKLLLSDSGFYLCAGSEEDRFNSPLHFGNGTRLTVT.